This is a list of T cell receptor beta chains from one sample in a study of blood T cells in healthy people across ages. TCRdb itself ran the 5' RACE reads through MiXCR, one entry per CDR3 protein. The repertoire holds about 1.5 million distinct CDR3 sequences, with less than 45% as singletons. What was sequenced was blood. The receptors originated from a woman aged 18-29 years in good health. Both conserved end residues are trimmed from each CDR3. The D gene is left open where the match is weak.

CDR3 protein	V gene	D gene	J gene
ASKVGVNTGELF	TRBV6-2/TRBV6-3	-	TRBJ2-2
SASPTCYGYT	TRBV20-1	-	TRBJ1-2
ASSVAPGTGELF	TRBV9	-	TRBJ2-2
ASTKTRLGRLSGNTIY	TRBV6-1	-	TRBJ1-3
SVPTTAANYGYT	TRBV29-1	-	TRBJ1-2
ASSQRLAGASEQF	TRBV4-1	TRBD2	TRBJ2-1
ASSVIGITDTQY	TRBV7-8	-	TRBJ2-3
ASSQVGGAANEQY	TRBV4-2	-	-
SAPSPNYGYT	TRBV20-1	-	TRBJ1-2
ASSVGGGNTGELF	TRBV9	-	TRBJ2-2
ASSQELVGTGSYNEQY	TRBV4-1	-	-
SVEGGRERFYEQF	TRBV29-1	TRBD2	TRBJ2-1
ASSQDLDFYLYNEQF	TRBV4-3	-	TRBJ2-1
ASSQGWDVTYEQY	TRBV4-3	-	TRBJ2-7
ARGISNTDTQY	TRBV2	-	TRBJ2-3
ASSLVAAVGNEQF	TRBV5-1	-	TRBJ2-1
ASSLVAGAEGYT	TRBV7-9	-	TRBJ1-2
SGISDRDYGYT	TRBV7-9	TRBD1	TRBJ1-2
SARATGTDTDTQY	TRBV20-1	-	TRBJ2-3
ASSHPLAGVHEQF	TRBV4-3	TRBD2	TRBJ2-1
ASSVVSSQDEQF	TRBV9	-	TRBJ2-1
ASSLTSGGAPDTQY	TRBV11-2	TRBD2	TRBJ2-3
SARDPGAGSGELF	TRBV20-1	-	TRBJ2-2
AMSSGDGNEQY	TRBV10-3	TRBD2	TRBJ2-7
ASSYPKSHLNTEAF	TRBV6-5	-	TRBJ1-1
ASSLAPANEQF	TRBV5-1	-	TRBJ2-1
ASSVDGTREIYEQY	TRBV9	TRBD2	TRBJ2-7
SARDLLAENYEQY	TRBV20-1	TRBD2	TRBJ2-7
ASSLAPTGDVEKLF	TRBV7-8	TRBD1	TRBJ1-4
ASSGGLVGVDEQF	TRBV9	-	TRBJ2-1
ASNRGGREKLF	TRBV4-1	TRBD1	TRBJ1-4
ASSPWGSAKQETQY	TRBV6-2/TRBV6-3	-	TRBJ2-5
SAENGNIQY	TRBV20-1	-	TRBJ2-4
ASSPIIRDRALGANVLT	TRBV18	TRBD1	TRBJ2-6
ASSPRTGATYEQY	TRBV18	-	TRBJ2-7
ASNRDGYNSPLH	TRBV28	-	TRBJ1-6
SAGTESYEQY	TRBV20-1	TRBD1	TRBJ2-7
SVALQAVDTEAF	TRBV29-1	-	TRBJ1-1
SARDQFRDSWPGETQY	TRBV20-1	TRBD1	TRBJ2-5
SATDRTRFSYNEQF	TRBV20-1	-	TRBJ2-1
AIMGYNTDTQY	TRBV10-3	-	TRBJ2-3
ASSLEKTGGFTEAF	TRBV6-5	TRBD1	TRBJ1-1
ASSSGGVGVWNEQF	TRBV11-2	-	TRBJ2-1
ASSLYHLTGASSYEQY	TRBV3-1	-	TRBJ2-7
ASSQDGSYVYEQY	TRBV4-3	-	TRBJ2-7
ASSLPGAGATNEKLF	TRBV7-8	-	TRBJ1-4
ASSHRTGTDTQY	TRBV2	-	TRBJ2-3
ASSLAIQGGKLF	TRBV7-9	-	TRBJ1-4
ASSVGTGESGELF	TRBV9	TRBD1	TRBJ2-2